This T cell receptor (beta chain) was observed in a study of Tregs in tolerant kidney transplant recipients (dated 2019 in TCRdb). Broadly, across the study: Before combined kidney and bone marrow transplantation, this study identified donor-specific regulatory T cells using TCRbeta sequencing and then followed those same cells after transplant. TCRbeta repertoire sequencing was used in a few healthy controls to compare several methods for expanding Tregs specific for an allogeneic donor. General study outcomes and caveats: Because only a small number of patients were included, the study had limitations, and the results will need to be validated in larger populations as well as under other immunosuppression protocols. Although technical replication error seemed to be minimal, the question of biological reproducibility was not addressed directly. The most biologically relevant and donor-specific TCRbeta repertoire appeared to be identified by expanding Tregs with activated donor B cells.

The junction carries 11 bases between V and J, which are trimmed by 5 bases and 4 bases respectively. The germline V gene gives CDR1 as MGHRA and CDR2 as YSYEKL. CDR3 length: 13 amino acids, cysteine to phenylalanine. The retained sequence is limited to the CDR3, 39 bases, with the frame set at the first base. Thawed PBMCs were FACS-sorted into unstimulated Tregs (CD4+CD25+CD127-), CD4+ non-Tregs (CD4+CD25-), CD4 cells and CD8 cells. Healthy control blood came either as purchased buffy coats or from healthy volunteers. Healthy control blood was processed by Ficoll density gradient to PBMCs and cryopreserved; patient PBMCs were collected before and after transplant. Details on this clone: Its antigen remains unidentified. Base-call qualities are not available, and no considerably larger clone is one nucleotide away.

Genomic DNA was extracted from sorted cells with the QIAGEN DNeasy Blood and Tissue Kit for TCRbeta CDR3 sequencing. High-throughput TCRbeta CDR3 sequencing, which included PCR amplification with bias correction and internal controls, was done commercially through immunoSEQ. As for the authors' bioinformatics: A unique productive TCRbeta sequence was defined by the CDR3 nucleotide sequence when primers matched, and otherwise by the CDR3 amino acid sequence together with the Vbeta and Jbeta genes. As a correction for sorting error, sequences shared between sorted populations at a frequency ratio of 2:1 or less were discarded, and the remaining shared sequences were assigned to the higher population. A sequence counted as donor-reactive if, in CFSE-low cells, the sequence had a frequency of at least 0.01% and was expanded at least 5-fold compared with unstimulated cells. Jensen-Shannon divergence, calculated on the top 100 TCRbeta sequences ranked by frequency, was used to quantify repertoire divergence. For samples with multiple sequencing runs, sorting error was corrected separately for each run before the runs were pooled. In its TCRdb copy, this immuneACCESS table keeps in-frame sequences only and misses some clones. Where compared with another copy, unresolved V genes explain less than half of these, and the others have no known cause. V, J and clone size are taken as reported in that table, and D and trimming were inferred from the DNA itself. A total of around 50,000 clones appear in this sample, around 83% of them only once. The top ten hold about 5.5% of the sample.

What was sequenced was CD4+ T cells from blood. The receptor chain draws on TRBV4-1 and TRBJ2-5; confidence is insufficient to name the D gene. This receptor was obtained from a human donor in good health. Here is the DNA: TGCGCCAGCAGCACTACGGTGGTAGAGACCCAGTACTTC. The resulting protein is CASSTTVVETQYF.